What follows are 27 T cell receptor beta chains derived from one specimen sequenced in a study of T cell responses to AZD1222 COVID-19 vaccine. Sequenced by immunoSEQ multiplex PCR; TCRdb stores in-frame clones only, minus some. In the table there are about 100,000 clones, approximately 88% of which are singletons. The sequencing used peripheral blood, collected on day 0 of AZD1222 vaccination. These receptors all stem from an adult in good health.

The chain uses TRBV4-1 and TRBJ2-7; 13 nucleotides align to TRBD2. J was trimmed by 7 bases and V by 6 bases; bases with no gene match: 18. Germline V gives CDR1 MGHRA, CDR2 YSYEKL. CDR3 length equals 18 residues. CDR3 sequence reads: CASSYGTSGIQSWEEQYF. CDR3 nucleotides: TGCGCCAGCAGTTACGGGACTAGCGGGATCCAGAGTTGGGAGGAGCAGTACTTC.

The CDR3 nucleotides read TGTGCCAGTAGTAACATACCCGGGACTAGCGGGTACAATGAGCAGTTCTTC. Its protein is CASSNIPGTSGYNEQFF. The V call is TRBV19, the J call TRBJ2-1; 12 bases map to TRBD2. With V trimmed by 4 bases and J by 4 bases, 8 bases remained unmatched. Germline V CDR1 and CDR2: LNHDA, SQIVND (reference sequence). The CDR3 covers 17 residues.

Comment on this clone: Additional DNA sequences in this sample encode the identical CDR3. This chain uses TRBV6-5 with TRBJ2-1, with unresolved D. V was cut by 6 bases and J by 2 bases, with 5 bases left in between. Looked up from germline, CDR1 is MNHEY and CDR2 is SVGAGI. The length of the CDR3 is 12 residues. CDR3 in amino acids: CASSRPYNEQFF. The CDR3 DNA follows: TGTGCCAGCAGCCGCCCCTACAATGAGCAGTTCTTC.

Concerning this clone: At one end, the junction sequence differs from germline, possibly due to a read error. The same CDR3 is also encoded by other DNA sequences in this sample. The chain uses TRBV11-3 and TRBJ2-7, with D tentatively TRBD1 or TRBD2 (5 bases each). This CDR3 comprises 13 residues. Germline loops: CDR1 SGHNT, CDR2 YENEEA. The CDR3 coding sequence is TGTGCCAGCAGCTGGAATGGGGGATTCGGCCTATCCTTT. Encoded protein: CASSWNGGFGLSF.

The chain has TRBV27 and TRBJ2-7, with 11 bases identical to TRBD2. The germline V gene has CDR1 MNHEY and CDR2 SMNVEV (reference sequence). The CDR3 runs to 15 residues. The V gene end was trimmed by 5 bases and the J gene end by 4 bases; junction bases not matched to a gene: 7. CDR3 nucleotides: TGTGCCAGCAGTATCACTAGCGGGAGTCTTTACGAGCAGTACTTC. Its translation is CASSITSGSLYEQYF.

The chain has TRBV6-4 and TRBJ1-4; a possible D gene is TRBD1 (6 bases). The CDR3 has 16 amino acids. Trimming pared 4 bases from V and 4 bases from J, leaving 16 bases between. CDR1 and CDR2 from the germline V gene are MRHNA and SNTAGT. The CDR3: CASSATQGSGNEKLFF. The CDR3, as DNA: TGTGCCAGCAGTGCCACACAGGGATCAGGTAATGAAAAACTGTTTTTT.

The V gene is TRBV9, the J gene TRBJ2-5; tentative D call: TRBD2 (7 bases). The CDR3 extends over 15 amino acids. Germline-derived CDR1 and CDR2 are SGDLS and YYNGEE. V was clipped by 2 bases and J by 1 base, with 12 bases between them. As DNA, the CDR3 is TGTGCCAGCAGCGTTGCGGGGGCGATCCAAGAGACCCAGTACTTC. Protein: CASSVAGAIQETQYF.

The chain recombines TRBV9 with TRBJ1-2; the D gene is possibly TRBD1 (6 bases). Per the germline V gene, CDR1 is SGDLS and CDR2 is YYNGEE. Between the trimmed V and J ends, which lost 5 bases and 3 bases, there was a span of 20 bases. The CDR3 sequence is 16 residues long. For the CDR3, the DNA is TGTGCCAGCAGGGAAATCAGGGGTTTCGAAGACTATGGCTACACCTTC. Its protein is CASREIRGFEDYGYTF.

The chain uses TRBV27 and TRBJ1-2; 9 bases align to TRBD1. The V and J ends lost 4 bases and 0 bases, in that order; junction bases with no gene match: 3. The germline gives CDR1 MNHEY, CDR2 SMNVEV (reference sequence). This CDR3 has 15 residues. CDR3 coding DNA: TGTGCCAGCAGTTCCCACAGGGGGCCTAACTATGGCTACACCTTC. Translating it yields CASSSHRGPNYGYTF.

This rearrangement joins TRBV18 to TRBJ1-2; D perhaps matches TRBD1 (5 bases). Germline V gives CDR1 KGHSH, CDR2 LQKENI. V gave up 3 bases and J gave up 4 bases, with 18 bases separating them. The CDR3 has 16 residues. The CDR3 region has the DNA TGTGCCAGCTCACCGCAAACCCCAGGGTCTGGCTATGGCTACACCTTC. It translates to CASSPQTPGSGYGYTF.

This clone was found once. The chain has TRBV28 and TRBJ2-7; 7 bases line up with TRBD2. Germline CDR1 MDHEN, CDR2 SYDVKM. The J segment lost 3 bases and the V segment lost 5 bases, leaving 10 bases of the junction unmatched. The CDR3 is 15 residues long. The CDR3 is CASSTRTRAFYEQYF. The CDR3 DNA reads TGTGCCAGCAGTACTCGGACTAGGGCCTTCTACGAGCAGTACTTC.

This chain uses TRBV28 with TRBJ1-6; TRBD1 matches 8 bases. The V gene's germline CDR1 is MDHEN and CDR2 SYDVKM. This CDR3 spans 15 amino acids. V shed 6 bases, J shed 6 bases, and the junction held 7 bases outside the gene matches. The CDR3 DNA sequence: TGTGCCAGCAGATTCGGACAGGGACTTAATTCACCCCTCCACTTT. Translation gives CASRFGQGLNSPLHF. The whole variable domain, remainder taken from reference TRBV28 and TRBJ1-6, is DVKVTQSSRYLVKRTGEKVFLECVQDMDHENMFWYRQDPGLGLRLIYFSYDVKMKEKGDIPEGYSVSREKKERFSLILESASTNQTSMYLCASRFGQGLNSPLHFGNGTRLTVT.

This chain connects TRBV19 to TRBJ1-2; 7 nucleotides agree with TRBD1. The V gene end was trimmed by 5 bases and the J gene end by 6 bases; junction bases not matched to a gene: 9. The CDR3 spans 14 residues. CDR1 and CDR2 (germline): LNHDA, SQIVND (reference sequence). In nucleotides, the CDR3 is TGTGCCAGTAGTTACAGGGGCTCGGGCGATGGCTACACCTTC. Residues: CASSYRGSGDGYTF.

The V and J genes are TRBV7-2 and TRBJ1-6; no firm D call. The CDR3 contains 18 residues. Per the germline V gene, CDR1 is SGHTA and CDR2 is FQGNSA. V lost 2 bases and J 0 bases, leaving 14 bases between the germline ends. The CDR3 protein is CASSLRVRVSSYNSPLHF. In DNA form, the CDR3 reads TGTGCCAGCAGCTTAAGGGTTCGAGTGAGCTCCTATAATTCACCCCTCCACTTT.

V gene TRBV3-1 (or the pseudogene TRBV3-2) combines with J gene TRBJ2-7; D is unresolved. V was clipped by 1 base and J by 3 bases, with 13 bases between them. Germline values: CDR1 LGHDT, CDR2 YNNKEL (reference sequence). CDR3 length: 15 amino acids. CDR3 protein: CASSQVPGNYYEQYF. The CDR3 DNA reads as TGTGCCAGCAGCCAAGTCCCTGGAAATTACTACGAGCAGTACTTC.

The chain is built from TRBV19 and TRBJ2-1; 7 bases line up with TRBD2. Germline V CDR1 and CDR2: LNHDA, SQIVND (reference sequence). The V and J ends lost 5 bases and 4 bases, in that order; junction bases with no gene match: 8. The length of the CDR3 is 15 residues. The CDR3 region has the DNA TGTGCCAGTAGTCCTGGGACTACTAGTTACAATGAGCAGTTCTTC. Its protein product is CASSPGTTSYNEQFF.

The rearrangement links TRBV4-3 to TRBJ2-7; TRBD1 or TRBD2 may be the D gene (5 bases each). V gave up 4 bases and J gave up 0 bases, with 7 bases separating them. CDR1 and CDR2 (germline): LGHNA, YSLEER. The CDR3 is 13 residues long. The CDR3 sequence is CASSRGSSYEQYF. Here the CDR3 DNA reads TGCGCCAGCAGCCGGGGGTCCTCCTACGAGCAGTACTTC.

CDR3 protein: CASKAGGEQYF. In DNA form, the CDR3 reads TGTGCCAGTAAAGCGGGAGGGGAGCAGTACTTC. The gene calls are TRBV19 and TRBJ2-7; 10 positions agree with TRBD2. The length of the CDR3 is 11 residues. Looked up from germline, CDR1 is LNHDA and CDR2 is SQIVND (reference sequence). The V segment lost 7 bases and the J segment 7 bases; nucleotides outside the gene matches: 1.

This clone showed up just a few times. This sequence joins TRBV5-4 and TRBJ2-5; weak D call: TRBD2 (7 bases). Trimming took off 4 bases at V and 5 bases at J, with 15 bases between the two ends. Germline CDR1 and CDR2: SGHNT and YYREEE (reference sequence). The CDR3 runs to 14 residues. As DNA, the CDR3 is TGTGCCAGCAGCCCCGGGGGGCCGCCGGAGACCCAGTACTTC. Its translation is CASSPGGPPETQYF.

The chain uses TRBV19 and TRBJ2-3, with unresolved D. Looked up from germline, CDR1 is LNHDA and CDR2 is SQIVND (reference sequence). The CDR3 contains 12 residues. V was trimmed by 3 bases and J by 4 bases, leaving 5 bases between them. The CDR3 region is CASSIRSDTQYF. CDR3 coding DNA: TGTGCCAGTAGTATCAGATCAGATACGCAGTATTTT.

The V gene is TRBV2, the J gene TRBJ2-7, with TRBD1 as a possible D gene (5 bases). The germline gives CDR1 SNHLY, CDR2 FYNNEI. The CDR3 spans 13 residues. V lost 3 bases to trimming and J lost 7 bases, with 13 bases between them. The CDR3: CASSEEQVGEQYF. As DNA, the CDR3 is TGTGCCAGCAGTGAGGAACAGGTAGGAGAGCAGTACTTC.

This clone is a singleton in its sample. The chain recombines TRBV28 with TRBJ2-1; D is ambiguous. Trimming stripped 3 bases from V and 6 bases from J, with 9 bases between. The CDR3 length is 13 residues. Germline V gene data show CDR1 as MDHEN and CDR2 as SYDVKM. The DNA of the CDR3 is TGTGCCAGCAGTTTTAGTAATTTCAATGAGCAGTTCTTC. Its translation is CASSFSNFNEQFF.

The chain carries TRBV18 and TRBJ2-5; D unclear. Germline CDR1 and CDR2: KGHSH and LQKENI. The CDR3 sequence is 12 residues long. V was trimmed by 0 bases and J by 6 bases, leaving 5 bases between them. The CDR3 protein is CASSPPIQTQYF. Here the CDR3 DNA reads TGTGCCAGCTCACCACCTATCCAGACCCAGTACTTC.

This chain connects TRBV24-1 to TRBJ2-1; possibly TRBD2 for D (5 bases). Germline V lookup: CDR1 KGHDR, CDR2 SFDVKD. V was shortened by 3 bases and J by 2 bases, with 13 bases between the two germline ends. This CDR3 is 16 amino acids long. This CDR3 reads CATSDPRAYTYNEQFF. The DNA for the CDR3 is TGTGCCACCAGTGATCCGCGGGCTTATACCTACAATGAGCAGTTCTTC.

V and J are TRBV2 and TRBJ1-2; perhaps TRBD1 as D (5 bases). V lost 10 bases to trimming and J lost 8 bases, with 17 bases between them. This CDR3 has 12 amino acids. Germline V lookup: CDR1 SNHLY, CDR2 FYNNEI. DNA of the CDR3: TGTGCCACCCGGGATAGGGGATACGGCTACACCTTC. Translating gives CATRDRGYGYTF. Full variable domain (missing parts from reference TRBV2 and TRBJ1-2): EPEVTQTPSHQVTQMGQEVILRCVPISNHLYFYWYRQILGQKVEFLVSFYNNEISEKSEIFDDQFSVERPDGSNFTLKIRSTKLEDSAMYFCATRDRGYGYTFGSGTRLTVV.

This rearrangement joins TRBV19 to TRBJ1-5; D uncertain. V dropped 3 bases and J dropped 2 bases, with 8 bases sitting between them. This CDR3 spans 14 amino acids. Germline CDR1 reads LNHDA; CDR2 reads SQIVND (reference sequence). Here the CDR3 DNA reads TGTGCCAGTAGTATCAGGCGGGGCAATCAGCCCCAGCATTTT. Translating it yields CASSIRRGNQPQHF.

The rearrangement links TRBV5-8 to TRBJ1-1, with D possibly TRBD1 on 5 matching bases. With 5 bases removed from V and 5 bases from J, the gap between germline ends came to 16 bases. CDR3 size: 14 residues. Germline CDR1 SGHTS, CDR2 YDEGEE. This chain's CDR3 is CASSPGKAGTEAFF. CDR3 nucleotides: TGTGCCAGCAGTCCCGGGAAGGCAGGGACTGAAGCTTTCTTT.